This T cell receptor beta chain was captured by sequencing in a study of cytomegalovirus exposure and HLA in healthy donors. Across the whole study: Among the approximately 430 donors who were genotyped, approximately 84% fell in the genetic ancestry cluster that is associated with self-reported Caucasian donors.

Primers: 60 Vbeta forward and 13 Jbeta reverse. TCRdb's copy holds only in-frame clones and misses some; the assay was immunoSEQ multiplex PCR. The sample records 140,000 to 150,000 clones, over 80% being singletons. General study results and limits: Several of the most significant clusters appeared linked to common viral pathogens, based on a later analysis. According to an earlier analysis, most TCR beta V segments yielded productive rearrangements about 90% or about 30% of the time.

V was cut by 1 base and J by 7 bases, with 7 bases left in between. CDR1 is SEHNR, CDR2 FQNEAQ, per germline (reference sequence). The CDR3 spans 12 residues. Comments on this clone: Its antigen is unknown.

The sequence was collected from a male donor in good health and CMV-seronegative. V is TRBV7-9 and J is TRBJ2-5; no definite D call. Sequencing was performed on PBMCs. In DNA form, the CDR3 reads TGTGCCAGCAGCTTAGTACCGGGGACCCAGTACTTC. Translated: CASSLVPGTQYF.